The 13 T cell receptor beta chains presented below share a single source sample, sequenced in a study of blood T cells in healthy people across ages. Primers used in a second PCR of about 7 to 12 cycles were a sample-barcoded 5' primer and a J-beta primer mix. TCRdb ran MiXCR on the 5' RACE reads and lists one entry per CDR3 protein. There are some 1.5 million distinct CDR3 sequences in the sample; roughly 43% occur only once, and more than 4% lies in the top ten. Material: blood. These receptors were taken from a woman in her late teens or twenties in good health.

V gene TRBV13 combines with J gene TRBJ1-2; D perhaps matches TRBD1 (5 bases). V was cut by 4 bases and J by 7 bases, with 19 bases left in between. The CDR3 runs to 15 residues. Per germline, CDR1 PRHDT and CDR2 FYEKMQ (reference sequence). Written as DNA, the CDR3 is TGTGCCAGCAGCTCCACTTCACCCGGGGCAGGTGGCTACACCTTC. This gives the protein CASSSTSPGAGGYTF.

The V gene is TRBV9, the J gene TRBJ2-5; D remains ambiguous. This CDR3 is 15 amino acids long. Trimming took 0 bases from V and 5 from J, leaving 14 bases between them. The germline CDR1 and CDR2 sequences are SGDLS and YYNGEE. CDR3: CASSVEGGTDETQYF. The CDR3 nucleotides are TGTGCCAGCAGCGTAGAGGGTGGAACGGATGAGACCCAGTACTTC.

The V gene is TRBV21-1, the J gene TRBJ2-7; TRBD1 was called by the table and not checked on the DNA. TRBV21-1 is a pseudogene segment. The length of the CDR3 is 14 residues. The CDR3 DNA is TGTGCCAGCATTCGGAAAGGGCTACCCTACGAGCAGTACTTC. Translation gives CASIRKGLPYEQYF.

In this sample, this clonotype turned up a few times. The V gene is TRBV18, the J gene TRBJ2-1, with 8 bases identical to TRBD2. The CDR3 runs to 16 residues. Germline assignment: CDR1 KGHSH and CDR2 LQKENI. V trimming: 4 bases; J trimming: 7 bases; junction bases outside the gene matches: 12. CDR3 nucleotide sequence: TGTGCCAGCTCACTCCCGAGCGGGAGAGGGTGGAATGAGCAGTTCTTC. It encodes CASSLPSGRGWNEQFF.

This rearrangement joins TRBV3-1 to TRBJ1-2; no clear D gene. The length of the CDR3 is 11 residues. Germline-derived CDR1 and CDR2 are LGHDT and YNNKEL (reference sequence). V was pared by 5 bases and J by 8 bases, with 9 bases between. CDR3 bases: TGTGCCAGCAGCTATGGGTCCGGCTACACCTTC. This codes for CASSYGSGYTF.

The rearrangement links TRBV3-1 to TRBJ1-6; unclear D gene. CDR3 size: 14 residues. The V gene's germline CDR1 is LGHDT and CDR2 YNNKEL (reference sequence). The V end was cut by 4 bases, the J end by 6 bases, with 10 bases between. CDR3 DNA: TGTGCCAGCAGCCCCAGGACGGTTAATTCACCCCTCCACTTT. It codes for CASSPRTVNSPLHF. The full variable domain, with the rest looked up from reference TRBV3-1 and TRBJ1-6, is DTAVSQTPKYLVTQMGNDKSIKCEQNLGHDTMYWYKQDSKKFLKIMFSYNNKELIINETVPNRFSPKSPDKAHLNLHINSLELGDSAVYFCASSPRTVNSPLHFGNGTRLTVT.

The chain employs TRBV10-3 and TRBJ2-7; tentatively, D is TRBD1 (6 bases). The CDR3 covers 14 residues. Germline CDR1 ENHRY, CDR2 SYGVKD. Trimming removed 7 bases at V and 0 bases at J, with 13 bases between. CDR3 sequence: CAIKWTESSYEQYF. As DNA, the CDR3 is TGTGCCATCAAGTGGACAGAGAGCTCCTACGAGCAGTACTTC.

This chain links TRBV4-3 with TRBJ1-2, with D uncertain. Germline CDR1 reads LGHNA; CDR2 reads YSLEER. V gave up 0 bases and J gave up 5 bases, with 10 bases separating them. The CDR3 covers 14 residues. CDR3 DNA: TGCGCCAGCAGCCAAGATAGCCAGAATTATGGCTACACCTTC. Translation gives CASSQDSQNYGYTF.

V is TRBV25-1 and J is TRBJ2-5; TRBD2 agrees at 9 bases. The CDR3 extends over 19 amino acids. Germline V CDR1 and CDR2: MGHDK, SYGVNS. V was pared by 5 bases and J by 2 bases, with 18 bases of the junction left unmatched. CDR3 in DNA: TGTGCCAGCAGTAGGGCTAGCGGGGACCGAAACTGGGGTCAAGAGACCCAGTACTTC. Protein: CASSRASGDRNWGQETQYF.

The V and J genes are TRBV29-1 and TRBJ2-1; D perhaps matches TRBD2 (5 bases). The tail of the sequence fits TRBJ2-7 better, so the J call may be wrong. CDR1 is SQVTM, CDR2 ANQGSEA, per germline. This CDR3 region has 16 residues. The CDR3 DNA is TGCAGCGTTGAAGAAGGGTCGGGGAACTCCTACAATGAGCAGTACTTC. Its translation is CSVEEGSGNSYNEQYF.

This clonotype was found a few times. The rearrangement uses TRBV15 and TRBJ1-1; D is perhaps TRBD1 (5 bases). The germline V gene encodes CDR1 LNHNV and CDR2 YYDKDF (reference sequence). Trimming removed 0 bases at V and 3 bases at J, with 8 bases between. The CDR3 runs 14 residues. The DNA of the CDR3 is TGTGCCACCAGCAGAGATGTGGGGGACACTGAAGCTTTCTTT. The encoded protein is CATSRDVGDTEAFF.

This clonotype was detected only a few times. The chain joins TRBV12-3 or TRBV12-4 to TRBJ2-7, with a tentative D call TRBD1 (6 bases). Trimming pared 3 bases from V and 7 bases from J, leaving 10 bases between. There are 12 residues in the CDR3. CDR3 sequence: CASSFQGWEQYF. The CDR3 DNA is TGTGCCAGCAGTTTTCAGGGGTGGGAGCAGTACTTC.

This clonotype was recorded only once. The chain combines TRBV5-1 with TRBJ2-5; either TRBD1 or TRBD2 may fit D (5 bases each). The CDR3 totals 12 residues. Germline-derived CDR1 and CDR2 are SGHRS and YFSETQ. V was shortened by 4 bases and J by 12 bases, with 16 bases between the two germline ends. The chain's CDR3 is CASSNTRDPKYF. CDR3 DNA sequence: TGCGCCAGCAGCAATACTCGGGACCCCAAGTACTTC. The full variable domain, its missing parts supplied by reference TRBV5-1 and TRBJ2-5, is KAGVTQTPRYLIKTRGQQVTLSCSPISGHRSVSWYQQTPGQGLQFLFEYFSETQRNKGNFPGRFSGRQFSNSRSEMNVSTLELGDSALYLCASSNTRDPKYFGPGTRLLVL.